The clone carrying this T cell receptor (beta chain) was observed at least ten times. The target antigen is unknown. The CDR3 spans 11 residues. Trimming cost V 10 bases and J 3 bases, with 7 bases left between them. The data derive from a study of response to subunit inactivated influenza vaccine. From the RT-PCR reads, TCRdb called clonotypes with MiXCR, one entry per CDR3 protein. The table includes around 180,000 distinct CDR3 sequences, roughly 8.7% detected once. Notes on the study in general: Every seasonal influenza vaccination brings in few new T cells, the authors suggested.

The J gene is TRBJ2-1, the V gene TRBV12-3 or TRBV12-4, with D tentatively TRBD2 (5 bases). The sample was non-naive T cells sorted from PBMCs, taken on the day of vaccination. The TCR was taken from a man aged 45-60 years who received an inactivated influenza vaccine. The CDR3, as DNA: TGTGCCACTGGAGGCTACAATGAGCAGTTCTTC. Translating gives CATGGYNEQFF.